This is a list of T cell receptor beta chains from one sample in a study of blood T cell repertoires in COVID-19. Assay: immunoSEQ multiplex PCR; the TCRdb copy retains only in-frame clones and omits some. The table shows around 230,000 clones, with roughly nine tenths occurring only once. Sequencing used PBMCs or T cells enriched from blood (not recorded which). The source is a woman under 40 who had recovered from COVID-19. Each CDR3 is given with its conserved first and last residue. Each record gives: D gene, V gene, J gene, CDR3 DNA, CDR3 protein. D genes are given only for firm matches.

.	TRBV27	TRBJ1-1	TGTGCCAGCTCCCTCGGGATGAACACTGAAGCTTTCTTT	CASSLGMNTEAFF
.	TRBV19	TRBJ1-3	TGTGCCAGTAGCGAACAAGGAAACACCATATATTTT	CASSEQGNTIYF
TRBD2	TRBV9	TRBJ2-7	TGTGCCAGCAGCCCCTCAGCGGGGGGCTCCTACGAGCAGTACTTC	CASSPSAGGSYEQYF
.	TRBV5-4	TRBJ2-7	TGTGCCAGCAGCTCGCCTACAGACAGCAAGCTAACCCCCTACTACGAGCAGTACTTC	CASSSPTDSKLTPYYEQYF
.	TRBV7-8	TRBJ1-1	TGTGCCAGCAGCTTATCTAAGAACACTGAAGCTTTCTTT	CASSLSKNTEAFF
TRBD1	TRBV19	TRBJ1-1	TGTGCCAGTACCAAGACAGGGAGCGGGAACACTGAAGCTTTCTTT	CASTKTGSGNTEAFF
TRBD1	TRBV7-2	TRBJ1-1	TGTGCCAGCAGCTCCCGGGACAGGGGAATTCCCATGGCGAACACTGAAGCTTTCTTT	CASSSRDRGIPMANTEAFF
.	TRBV5-5	TRBJ2-1	TGTGCCAGCAGCTTAGAGGTGAGCTCCTACAATGAGCAGTTCTTC	CASSLEVSSYNEQFF
TRBD2	TRBV6-5	TRBJ2-2	TGTGCCAGCAGTTACCGGACTAGCACCGGGGAGCTGTTTTTT	CASSYRTSTGELFF
TRBD1	TRBV19	TRBJ1-2	TGTGCCAGTAGTGGGGACAGGAATGGCTACACCTTC	CASSGDRNGYTF
.	TRBV7-2	TRBJ1-1	TGTGCCAGCAGCTTATGGGTGACAGGGAACACTGAAGCTTTCTTT	CASSLWVTGNTEAFF